Sequencing of this T cell receptor beta chain was carried out in a study of OX40 agonist ivuxolimab in advanced cancers. Produced via immunoSEQ multiplex PCR; TCRdb's table is partial and in-frame only. The profile covers tens of thousands of clones, with approximately 80% appearing a single time and about 2% taken by the ten largest. The origin of this receptor is an adult with an advanced solid tumor such as melanoma, head and neck, liver or kidney cancer. The material was CD4+ or CD8+ T cells sorted from blood, obtained in a trial of the OX40 agonist ivuxolimab.

The DNA of the CDR3 is TGCGCCAGCAGCTTGGGCGGGGGCTTCTCGAGCTCCTACAATGAGCAGTTCTTC. This sequence encodes CASSLGGGFSSSYNEQFF. This chain connects TRBV5-1 to TRBJ2-1; D may be TRBD2 (7 bases). From germline, CDR1 is SGHRS and CDR2 YFSETQ. The CDR3 has 18 residues. V shed 0 bases and J shed 0 bases, with 16 bases lying between them.